This is a list of T cell receptor beta chains from one sample in a study of Graves' ophthalmopathy and Graves' hyperthyroidism. TCRdb re-analysed the multiplex PCR reads in MiXCR, keeping a single row per CDR3 protein. The sample consists of about 600,000 distinct CDR3 sequences, roughly 39% of them appearing once. The specimen sequenced was peripheral blood or thyroid tissue (not recorded which). The origin of the receptors is an adult man with Graves' hyperthyroidism. Both conserved end residues are part of each CDR3. The D gene is left open where the match is weak. Clone size, where shown, is once, few, many, or a class for clones that have expanded.

J,D,V,length,size,DNA,CDR3
TRBJ2-7,TRBD1,TRBV2,14,-,TGTGCCAGCAGGAGGGACAGGTTAAAAATGGAGCAGTACTTC,CASRRDRLKMEQYF
TRBJ2-7,-,TRBV11-1,14,-,TGTGCCAGCAGCTTATTCCGGGATCACTACGAGCAGTACTTC,CASSLFRDHYEQYF
TRBJ1-2,-,TRBV29-1,11,-,TGCAGCGTCCCCGGGGGCTATGGCTACACCTTC,CSVPGGYGYTF
TRBJ1-4,-,TRBV3-1,12,-,TGTGCCAGCAGGGGGCAGGATGAAAAACTGTTTTTT,CASRGQDEKLFF
TRBJ2-7,-,TRBV11-2,11,-,TGTGCCAGCAGCATAGCTTTCGAGCAGTACTTC,CASSIAFEQYF
TRBJ1-1,-,TRBV15,18,-,TGTGTCACCAGCAGTCACCCTCGGGCCTTAACATGGAACACTGAAGCTTTCTTT,CVTSSHPRALTWNTEAFF
TRBJ2-2,-,TRBV25-1,16,many,TGTGCCAGCAGTGACCGGCTAGCGTCGAACACCGGGGAGCTGTTTTTT,CASSDRLASNTGELFF
TRBJ1-1,-,TRBV18,15,-,TGTGCCAGCTCATCGACGACGGCTACGAACACTGAAGCTTTCTTT,CASSSTTATNTEAFF
TRBJ2-7,-,TRBV29-1,11,-,-,CSVVGQGAEYF
TRBJ2-4,-,TRBV2,12,-,TGTGCCAGCAGTGACCCCGTGAACATTCAGTACTTC,CASSDPVNIQYF
TRBJ2-2,TRBD2,TRBV9,19,-,TGTGCCAGCAGCCAAGTCGGAATAGCGGGGATACCGAACACCGGGGAGCTGTTTTTT,CASSQVGIAGIPNTGELFF
TRBJ2-7,TRBD1,TRBV10-3,15,-,TGTGCCATCAGTGGTACTCGGACAGGGGTGGACGAGCAGTACTTC,CAISGTRTGVDEQYF
TRBJ1-5,-,TRBV7-9,13,-,TGTGCCAGCAACAACAGTAGCAATCAGCCCCAGCATTTT,CASNNSSNQPQHF
TRBJ2-5,TRBD1,TRBV5-4,14,many,TGTGCCAGCAGTTTAACAGGGGGCAGGGAGACCCAGTACTTC,CASSLTGGRETQYF
TRBJ1-1,-,TRBV2,18,few,TGTGCCAGCAGCCCCCCTATGGGGGTGACCACGGGGGACACTGAAGCTTTCTTT,CASSPPMGVTTGDTEAFF
TRBJ2-7,TRBD2,TRBV29-1,13,-,TGCAGCTTAGTAGCGGGTACCTCCTACGAGCAGTACTTC,CSLVAGTSYEQYF
TRBJ1-6,-,TRBV28,13,-,TGTGCCAGCAATTCGCCTTGGAATTCACCCCTCCACTTT,CASNSPWNSPLHF
TRBJ2-7,-,TRBV7-9,16,many,TGTGCCAGCAGCCCTGGCCCGGGGATGGGTTCCTACGAGCAGTACTTC,CASSPGPGMGSYEQYF
TRBJ1-4,-,TRBV5-4,15,many,TGTGCCAGCAGCATGGGGGGGCAGGGTAATGAAAAACTGTTTTTT,CASSMGGQGNEKLFF
TRBJ1-5,-,TRBV4-1,12,-,TGCGCCAGCAGCCAAGGCAGTCAGCTCCAGCATTTT,CASSQGSQLQHF
TRBJ2-7,-,TRBV10-3,17,many,TGTGCCATCAGCCTGACCTGGGGGACGGGCGATATCTACGAGCAGTACTTC,CAISLTWGTGDIYEQYF
TRBJ2-7,TRBD2,TRBV29-1,15,-,TGCAGCGTGGAAGCCTCGGGACTAGCGGGAGGGGAGCAGTACTTC,CSVEASGLAGGEQYF
TRBJ1-2,TRBD1,TRBV12-3/TRBV12-4,12,many,TGTGCCAGCAGGAACACAGGGGTTGGCTACACCTTC,CASRNTGVGYTF
TRBJ2-3,TRBD2,TRBV2,15,-,TGTGCCAGCAGAGGGACTAGCGGGAGCACAGATACGCAGTATTTT,CASRGTSGSTDTQYF
TRBJ1-1,-,TRBV9,13,many,TGTGCCAGCAGCGTAGCTGCGAACACTGAAGCTTTCTTT,CASSVAANTEAFF
TRBJ2-7,TRBD2,TRBV7-9,17,many,TGTGCCAGCAGCCCCGGGGTTGCTAGCGGGGGCTCCTACGAGCAGTACTTC,CASSPGVASGGSYEQYF
TRBJ1-5,-,TRBV18,15,few,TGTGCCAGCTCACCAATCGGGCCTTGCAATCAGCCCCAGCATTTT,CASSPIGPCNQPQHF
TRBJ1-2,-,TRBV10-3,14,many,TGTGCCATCAGTGAGGCCGCAGGGCCCTATGGCTACACCTTC,CAISEAAGPYGYTF
TRBJ2-3,-,TRBV29-1,13,many,TGCAGCGTTGGCCCTACGGCACCAGATACGCAGTATTTT,CSVGPTAPDTQYF
TRBJ2-2,TRBD2,TRBV9,15,-,TGTGCCAGCAGCGTAGGTGGGGAGGGGACCGGGGAGCTGTTTTTT,CASSVGGEGTGELFF
TRBJ2-7,-,TRBV10-3,15,many,TGTGCCATCAGTGAGGGGGAGACAGGCACCTACGAGCAGTACTTC,CAISEGETGTYEQYF
TRBJ1-2,TRBD1,TRBV4-3,16,-,TGCGCCAGCAGCCAAGTCGGGGCAGGGGGCGCGAGGGGCTACACCTTC,CASSQVGAGGARGYTF
TRBJ1-1,-,TRBV7-3,13,-,TGTGCCAGCAGCTTTAGGCGAGACAATGAGCAGTTCTTT,CASSFRRDNEQFF
TRBJ2-7,-,TRBV15,13,many,TGTGCCACCAGCAGAGAGGGAGTAGACGAGCAGTACTTC,CATSREGVDEQYF
TRBJ2-5,TRBD2,TRBV15,13,-,TGTTCCCCCGGGACTAGCGGGCGAGAGACCCAGTACTTC,CSPGTSGRETQYF
TRBJ2-7,-,TRBV28,13,few,TGTGCCAGCAGGCGCAGGGGATCCCACGAGCAGTACTTC,CASRRRGSHEQYF
TRBJ1-3,TRBD1,TRBV9,15,-,TGTGCCAGCAGCGCGACACAGGGGACTGGAAACACCATATATTTT,CASSATQGTGNTIYF
TRBJ1-3,-,TRBV6-5,15,few,TGTGCCAGCAGTATAACGTTTAGCTCTGGAAACACCATATATTTT,CASSITFSSGNTIYF
TRBJ2-7,-,TRBV29-1,14,many,TGCAGCGTTGAAGATCCTGACAAAACCTACGAGCAGTACTTC,CSVEDPDKTYEQYF
TRBJ2-2,-,TRBV27,14,-,TGTGCCAGTCAACTCGGGGGTAACACCGGGGAGCTGTTTTTT,CASQLGGNTGELFF
TRBJ1-6,TRBD1,TRBV15,16,few,TGTGCCACCAGCAGACGCAGGGGGCTCAATAATTCACCCCTCCACTTT,CATSRRRGLNNSPLHF
TRBJ1-5,-,TRBV19,13,-,TGTGCCAGTAGTATAGAACCTAATCAGCCCCAGCATTTT,CASSIEPNQPQHF
TRBJ1-1,-,TRBV19,14,few,TGTGCCAGTAGTATCCAGGCCCGGAACACTGAAGCTTTCTTT,CASSIQARNTEAFF
TRBJ1-2,-,TRBV19,14,many,TGTGCCAGTAGTATCCGCCCAGCCAACTATGGCTACACCTTC,CASSIRPANYGYTF
TRBJ1-2,-,TRBV6-1,15,many,TGTGCCAGCAGTGATGTCGCAGGGGCTAACTATGGCTACACCTTC,CASSDVAGANYGYTF
TRBJ2-7,TRBD2,TRBV9,14,-,TGTGCCAGCAGCGTAGGACTAGCGCGGTACGAGCAGTACTTC,CASSVGLARYEQYF
TRBJ2-7,TRBD1,TRBV11-2,15,-,TGTGCCAGCAGAATCGACAGGGTCGTCTCCTACGAGCAGTACTTC,CASRIDRVVSYEQYF
TRBJ1-5,-,TRBV12-5,16,few,TGTGCTAGTGGTCCCCGTTTAGGGGAAGACAGTCAGCCCCAGCATTTT,CASGPRLGEDSQPQHF
TRBJ1-1,-,TRBV12-3/TRBV12-4,13,many,TGTGCCAGCAGTTTCGGCAGGACCACTGAAGCTTTCTTT,CASSFGRTTEAFF
TRBJ1-1,-,TRBV28,13,-,TGTGCCAGCAGTCTAGGGCCAGCCACTGAAGCTTTCTTT,CASSLGPATEAFF
TRBJ1-5,TRBD1,TRBV19,12,-,TGTGCCAGTCAACAGGGGTATCAGCCCCAGCATTTT,CASQQGYQPQHF
TRBJ2-1,TRBD2,TRBV10-3,14,-,TGTGCCAGCAATGAGGCGGGACTAAGCGATGAGCAGCTCTTC,CASNEAGLSDEQLF
TRBJ2-5,TRBD1,TRBV24-1,14,-,TGTGCCACCAGTGAAGGGGGCAGGGGAGAGACCCAGTACTTC,CATSEGGRGETQYF
TRBJ1-2,TRBD1,TRBV5-4,15,many,TGTGCCAGCAGCCCCGGTGGACAGGGCCTCGGTGGCTACACCTTC,CASSPGGQGLGGYTF
TRBJ2-7,TRBD2,TRBV20-1,16,many,TGCAGTGCTCCTTCTTGGACTAGCGGAGGCTCCTACGAGCAGTACTTC,CSAPSWTSGGSYEQYF